What follows are 8 T cell receptor beta chains derived from one specimen sequenced in a study of read filtering for tumor transcriptome and immune sequencing. The library was built from about 370 ng RNA with molecular barcoded adaptors for alpha/delta and beta/gamma chains. TCRdb passed the reads through MiXCR, listing each CDR3 protein once. Here the sample spans more than 45,000 distinct CDR3 sequences, 9% to 15% being singletons. The sample was a population of CD138-negative cells sorted from bone marrow. Receptors were obtained from a donor aged 40 or over with multiple myeloma.

This clonotype came up many times. The rearrangement joins TRBV6-6 to TRBJ2-3, with TRBD1 as a possible D gene (6 bases). V shed 0 bases and J shed 6 bases, with 22 bases lying between them. Germline values: CDR1 MNHNY, CDR2 SVGAGI (reference sequence). The CDR3 totals 18 residues. The CDR3 sequence: CASSYSGHTPDIIDTQYF. Here the CDR3 DNA reads TGTGCCAGCAGTTACTCGGGACACACACCCGATATAATCGATACGCAGTATTTT.

This clonotype was recorded at least ten times. Germline and junction disagree at one end, which may indicate a read error. The chain carries TRBV12-3 or TRBV12-4 and TRBJ1-1; a weak D match, TRBD1 (6 bases). The CDR3 is made up of 15 amino acids. The CDR3 DNA reads TGTGCCAGCAGCTTAGCAGACAGACAGGTCACTGAAGCTTTCTTT. This gives the protein CASSLADRQVTEAFF.

This clonotype has only a few counts. With a much larger clone just one base away, this may be a read error. The chain links TRBV7-3 to TRBJ2-1; possible D gene TRBD2, 5 bases. The CDR3 contains 15 residues. The V gene lost 8 bases and the J gene lost 0 bases, with 14 bases spanning the gap. CDR1 is SGHTA and CDR2 is FQGTGA in the germline V gene. This CDR3 reads CASGLDFSSYNEQFF. The DNA of the CDR3 is TGTGCCAGCGGTTTGGACTTCAGCTCCTACAATGAGCAGTTCTTC.

This clonotype was seen at least ten times. The CDR3 reads CSAQARQETQYF. In nucleotides, the CDR3 is TGCAGTGCCCAGGCAAGACAAGAGACCCAGTACTTC. V is TRBV20-1 and J is TRBJ2-5, with D uncertain. This CDR3 has 12 residues. V lost 6 bases and J lost 2, with 10 bases in between. Germline CDR1 is DFQATT and CDR2 is SNEGSKA (reference sequence).

Note on this clonotype: A much larger clone differs from this one at a single base, so this may be a read error. The conserved final phenylalanine or tryptophan is absent from the CDR3, which likely points to a read error. This chain joins TRBV28 and TRBJ1-2, with unresolved D. With 2 bases removed from V and 4 bases from J, the gap between germline ends came to 11 bases. The CDR3 has 14 amino acids. CDR1 is MDHEN and CDR2 is SYDVKM in the germline V gene. CDR3 sequence: CASSLDILSYGYTS. The CDR3, as DNA: TGTGCCAGCAGTTTAGATATCCTCTCCTATGGCTACACCTCC.

The sample holds many counts of this clonotype. V usage is TRBV29-1 and J usage is TRBJ2-2; D might be TRBD1 (6 bases). CDR1 is SQVTM, CDR2 ANQGSEA, per germline. CDR3 length: 17 residues. V dropped 2 bases and J dropped 0 bases, with 16 bases sitting between them. CDR3 residues: CSVESWRQATNTGELFF. The DNA of the CDR3 is TGCAGCGTTGAATCATGGCGACAGGCAACGAACACCGGGGAGCTGTTTTTT.

This clonotype was seen repeatedly, ten times or more. The chain carries TRBV28 and TRBJ1-1; 7 bases line up with TRBD1. Trimming cost V 3 bases and J 5 bases; bases outside gene matches: 15. Germline CDR1 MDHEN, CDR2 SYDVKM. This CDR3 comprises 17 residues. The CDR3 nucleotides read TGTGCCAGCAGTTTTTTTAGGCAGGGGGGGGGACGGACTGAAGCTTTCTTT. Translating gives CASSFFRQGGGRTEAFF.

This clonotype was counted at least ten times. J is TRBJ1-1 and V is TRBV18, with a tentative D call TRBD1 (6 bases). V was shortened by 6 bases and J by 7 bases, with 15 bases between the two germline ends. The CDR3 contains 13 residues. Germline-derived CDR1 and CDR2 are KGHSH and LQKENI. CDR3 nucleotide sequence: TGTGCCAGCTCCATACAGGGATTCGGTGAAGCTTTCTTT. Amino acids: CASSIQGFGEAFF.